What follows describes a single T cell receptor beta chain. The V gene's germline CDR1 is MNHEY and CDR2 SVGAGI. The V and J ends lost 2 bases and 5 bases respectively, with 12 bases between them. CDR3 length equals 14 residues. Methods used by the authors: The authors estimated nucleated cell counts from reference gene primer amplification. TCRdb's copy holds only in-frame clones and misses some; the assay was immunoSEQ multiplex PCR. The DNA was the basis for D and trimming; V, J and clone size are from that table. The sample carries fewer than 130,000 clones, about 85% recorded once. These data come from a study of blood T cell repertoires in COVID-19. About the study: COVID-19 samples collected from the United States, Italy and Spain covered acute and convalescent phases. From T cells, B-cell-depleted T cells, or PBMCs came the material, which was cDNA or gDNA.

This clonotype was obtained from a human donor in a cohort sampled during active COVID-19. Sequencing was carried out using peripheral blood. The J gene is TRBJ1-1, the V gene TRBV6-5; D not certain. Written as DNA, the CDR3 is TGTGCCAGCAGTTACGGCTCGAGGAGTACTGAAGCTTTCTTT. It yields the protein CASSYGSRSTEAFF.